This is a list of T cell receptor beta chains from one sample in a study of shared clonotypes between healthy human individuals. Profiled with immunoSEQ multiplex PCR; TCRdb holds only in-frame clones, not every one. Of fewer than 350,000 clones listed, roughly 87% are singletons. Sequencing was performed on memory CD8+ T cells sorted from blood. All receptors come from a man younger than 35 in good health. The CDR3 runs from the conserved cysteine through the conserved F or W. D genes are given only for firm matches. Only some rows state a clone size, as once, few, many or a class for expanded clones.

d_gene | j_gene | abundance | v_gene | CDR3aa | CDR3nt
. | TRBJ2-5 | . | TRBV7-9 | CASRPPLPPQETQYF | TGTGCCAGCAGACCCCCACTCCCCCCTCAAGAGACCCAGTACTTC
TRBD2 | TRBJ2-3 | . | TRBV13 | CASSAPEGAGGLDTQYF | TGTGCCAGCAGCGCCCCGGAAGGAGCGGGGGGACTAGATACGCAGTATTTT
TRBD1 | TRBJ1-5 | . | TRBV5-6 | CASNWGQSNQPQHF | TGTGCCAGCAACTGGGGACAGAGCAATCAGCCCCAGCATTTT
. | TRBJ2-2 | . | TRBV18 | CASSPRWAGELFF | TGTGCCAGCTCACCTCGTTGGGCCGGGGAGCTGTTTTTT
TRBD1 | TRBJ2-7 | . | TRBV6-1 | CASTATGVHEQYF | TGTGCCAGCACCGCAACAGGGGTCCACGAGCAGTACTTC
TRBD1 | TRBJ2-7 | . | TRBV28 | CASRGDSFLYEQYF | TGTGCCAGCAGGGGGGACAGCTTTCTCTACGAGCAGTACTTC
. | TRBJ2-7 | . | TRBV27 | CASSSSIAGEQYF | .
. | TRBJ2-3 | . | TRBV4-1 | CASSQEVPTTDTQYF | TGCGCCAGCAGCCAAGAGGTCCCCACCACAGATACGCAGTATTTT
TRBD1 | TRBJ2-7 | . | TRBV6-1 | CASSPTGASSEQYF | TGTGCCAGCAGTCCGACAGGGGCGTCCTCCGAGCAGTACTTC
. | TRBJ1-1 | . | TRBV29-1 | CSVAQAMNTEAFF | TGCAGCGTTGCTCAGGCCATGAACACTGAAGCTTTCTTT
TRBD1 | TRBJ2-2 | many | TRBV29-1 | CSVEDRGDTGELFF | TGCAGCGTTGAGGACAGGGGGGACACCGGGGAGCTGTTTTTT
TRBD1 | TRBJ2-7 | . | TRBV6-1 | CASSDPGTGSYEQYF | TGTGCCAGCAGTGATCCCGGGACAGGGTCCTACGAGCAGTACTTC
TRBD2 | TRBJ2-1 | . | TRBV5-1 | CASSGGLVAEEQFF | TGCGCCAGCAGCGGGGGACTAGTCGCGGAAGAGCAGTTCTTC
TRBD1 | TRBJ2-6 | . | TRBV7-9 | CASSRPGQGLPGANVLTF | TGTGCCAGCAGCCGGCCGGGACAGGGGCTGCCTGGGGCCAACGTCCTGACTTTC